Sequencing of this T cell receptor beta chain was carried out in a study of T cell responses to AZD1222 COVID-19 vaccine. Study summary: Second-dose intervals near 4 or 12 weeks were combined.

The CDR3 contains 16 residues. Germline assignment: CDR1 SEHNR and CDR2 FQNEAQ (reference sequence). V lost 5 bases, J lost 6 bases, and 19 bases lay in between. Produced via immunoSEQ multiplex PCR; TCRdb's table is partial and in-frame only. Here the sample spans 100,000 or so clones, around nine tenths being singletons. This sequence joins TRBV7-9 and TRBJ1-4; possible D gene TRBD1, 5 bases. This TCR came from an adult in good health. Sequenced here: peripheral blood, sampled on day 0 of AZD1222 vaccination. This CDR3 is CASSIGGGEDHEKLFF. The CDR3 coding sequence is TGTGCCAGCAGCATAGGCGGAGGGGAAGATCATGAAAAACTGTTTTTT.